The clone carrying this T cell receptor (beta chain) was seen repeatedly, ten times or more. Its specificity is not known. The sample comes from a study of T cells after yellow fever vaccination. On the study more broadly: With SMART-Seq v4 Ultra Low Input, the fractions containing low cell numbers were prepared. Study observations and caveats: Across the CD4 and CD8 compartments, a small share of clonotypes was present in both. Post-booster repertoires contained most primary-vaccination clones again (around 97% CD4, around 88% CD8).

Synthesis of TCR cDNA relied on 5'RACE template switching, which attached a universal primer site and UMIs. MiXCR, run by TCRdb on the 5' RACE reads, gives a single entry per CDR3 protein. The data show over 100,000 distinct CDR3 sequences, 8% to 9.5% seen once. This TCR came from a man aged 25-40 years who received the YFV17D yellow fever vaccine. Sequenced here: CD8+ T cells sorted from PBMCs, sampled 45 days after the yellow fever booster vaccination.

This chain's CDR3 is CASSLGQGFPYEQYF. CDR3 nucleotide sequence: TGTGCCAGCAGCTTGGGACAGGGCTTTCCGTACGAGCAGTACTTC. The rearrangement joins TRBV7-2 to TRBJ2-7, with TRBD1 identical over 9 bases. The CDR3 is 15 amino acids. V lost 3 bases and J lost 4; bases outside the gene matches: 7. The germline gives CDR1 SGHTA, CDR2 FQGNSA. Looking up the rest from reference TRBV7-2 and TRBJ2-7 gives the full variable domain: GAGVSQSPSNKVTEKGKDVELRCDPISGHTALYWYRQSLGQGLEFLIYFQGNSAPDKSGLPSDRFSAERTGGSVSTLTIQRTQQEDSAVYLCASSLGQGFPYEQYFGPGTRLTVT.